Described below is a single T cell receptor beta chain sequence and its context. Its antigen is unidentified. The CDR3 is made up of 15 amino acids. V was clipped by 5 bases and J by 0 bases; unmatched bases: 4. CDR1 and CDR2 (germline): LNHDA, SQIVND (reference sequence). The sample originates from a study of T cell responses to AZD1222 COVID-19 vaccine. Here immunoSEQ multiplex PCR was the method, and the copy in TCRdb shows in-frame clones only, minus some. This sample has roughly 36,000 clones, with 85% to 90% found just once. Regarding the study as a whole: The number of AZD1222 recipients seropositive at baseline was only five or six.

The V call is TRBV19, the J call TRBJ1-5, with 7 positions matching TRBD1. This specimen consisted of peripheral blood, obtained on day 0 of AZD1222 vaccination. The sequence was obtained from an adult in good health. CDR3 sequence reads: CASSVQGHSNQPQHF. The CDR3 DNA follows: TGTGCCAGTAGTGTACAGGGGCATAGCAATCAGCCCCAGCATTTT.